The clone carrying this TCR beta chain shows up as medium-sized by frequency. The data were taken from a study of T cell clusters in autoimmune cytopenias. TRB was amplified by touch-down multiplex PCR, primer pools A and B combined. TCRdb processed the multiplex PCR reads again and assigns one entry to each CDR3 protein, with no DNA. The sample's table shows about 2,500 distinct CDR3 sequences. Some 38,000 genome equivalents of blood DNA were amplified for TRB. The clonotype was recovered from a human donor with an autoimmune cytopenia or autoimmune hepatitis (not recorded which). The material sequenced was peripheral blood.

CDR3 region: CASRADRGQETQYF. This rearrangement joins TRBV19 to TRBJ2-5; no DNA is available, so the TRBD1 call from TCRdb remains unchecked. This CDR3 is 14 amino acids long. CDR1 LNHDA and CDR2 SQIVND come from the germline V gene (reference sequence).